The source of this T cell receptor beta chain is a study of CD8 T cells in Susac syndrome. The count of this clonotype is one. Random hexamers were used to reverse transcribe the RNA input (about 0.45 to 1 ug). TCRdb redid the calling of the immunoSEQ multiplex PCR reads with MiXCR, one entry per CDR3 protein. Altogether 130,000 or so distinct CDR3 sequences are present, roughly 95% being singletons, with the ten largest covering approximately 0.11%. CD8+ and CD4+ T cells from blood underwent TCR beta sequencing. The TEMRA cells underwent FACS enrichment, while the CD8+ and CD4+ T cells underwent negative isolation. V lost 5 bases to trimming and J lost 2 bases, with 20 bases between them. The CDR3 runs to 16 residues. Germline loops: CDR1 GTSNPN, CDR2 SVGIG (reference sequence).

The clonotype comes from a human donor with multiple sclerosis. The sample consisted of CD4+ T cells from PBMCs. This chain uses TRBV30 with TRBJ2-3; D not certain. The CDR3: CAWLKLGKSNTDTQYF. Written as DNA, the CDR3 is TGTGCCTGGTTAAAATTGGGGAAGTCCAACACAGATACGCAGTATTTT.